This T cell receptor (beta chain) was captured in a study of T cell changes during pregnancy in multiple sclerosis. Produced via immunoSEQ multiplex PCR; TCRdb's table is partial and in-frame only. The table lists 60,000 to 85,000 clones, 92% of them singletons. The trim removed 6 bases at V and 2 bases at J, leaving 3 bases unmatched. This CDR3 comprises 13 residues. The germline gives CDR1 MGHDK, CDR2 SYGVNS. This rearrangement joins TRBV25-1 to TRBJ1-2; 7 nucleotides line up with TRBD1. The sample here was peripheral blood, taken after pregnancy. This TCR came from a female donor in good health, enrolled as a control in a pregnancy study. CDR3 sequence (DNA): TGTGCCAGCAGGGGACAGCCAAACTATGGCTACACCTTC. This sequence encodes CASRGQPNYGYTF.